These 6 T cell receptor beta chains originate from one sample sequenced in a study of cytomegalovirus exposure and HLA in healthy donors. The PCR had 60 Vbeta and 13 Jbeta primers. TCRdb keeps only in-frame clones here, not all; method: immunoSEQ multiplex PCR. The sample lists hundreds of thousands of clones; 60% to 80% were seen once. Sample: PBMCs. These receptors originate from a male donor in good health and CMV-seronegative.

The chain is built from TRBV5-1 and TRBJ2-5; 7 bases map to TRBD2. This CDR3 contains 15 residues. With V trimmed by 2 bases and J by 3 bases, 7 bases remained unmatched. The germline V gene has CDR1 SGHRS and CDR2 YFSETQ. In DNA, the CDR3 is TGCGCCAGCAGCTTCCGCGGGACTATTGAAGAGACCCAGTACTTC. Its protein product is CASSFRGTIEETQYF.

The chain links TRBV7-8 to TRBJ2-5; 8 positions agree with TRBD1. V trimming: 11 bases; J trimming: 9 bases; junction bases outside the gene matches: 17. This CDR3 is 14 amino acids long. Germline values: CDR1 SGHVS, CDR2 FQNEAQ. CDR3 nucleotides: TGTGCCGTAGCGCTGGACAGGGCTTCAATGGCCCAGTACTTC. It yields the protein CAVALDRASMAQYF.

A few counts support this clone. V and J are TRBV15 and TRBJ1-2, with 7 bases matching TRBD1. V lost 1 base, J lost 8 bases, and 10 bases stayed unmatched. Per the germline V gene, CDR1 is LNHNV and CDR2 is YYDKDF (reference sequence). There are 15 residues in the CDR3. The CDR3 DNA reads as TGTGCCACCAGCAGAGCCCCGACAGGGCTTGGGGGCTACACCTTC. Protein product: CATSRAPTGLGGYTF.

The chain recombines TRBV5-6 with TRBJ2-3; 11 positions match TRBD2. The germline CDR1 and CDR2 sequences are SGHDT and YYEEEE. V lost 4 bases to trimming and J lost 5 bases; unmatched junction nucleotides: 6. The CDR3 length is 15 residues. This CDR3 reads CASSDTGLAGDTQYF. In DNA, the CDR3 is TGTGCCAGCAGCGATACCGGACTAGCGGGAGATACGCAGTATTTT.

The chain couples TRBV7-3 to TRBJ2-3; 7 nucleotides line up with TRBD2. Per the germline V gene, CDR1 is SGHTA and CDR2 is FQGTGA. V was clipped by 5 bases and J by 2 bases; unmatched bases: 4. The CDR3 has 14 residues. The CDR3 sequence: CASSPGTITDTQYF. In DNA form, the CDR3 reads TGTGCCAGCAGCCCAGGGACTATCACAGATACGCAGTATTTT. Variable domain in full (rest from reference TRBV7-3 and TRBJ2-3): GAGVSQTPSNKVTEKGKYVELRCDPISGHTALYWYRQSLGQGPEFLIYFQGTGAADDSGLPNDRFFAVRPEGSVSTLKIQRTERGDSAVYLCASSPGTITDTQYFGPGTRLTVL.

The rearrangement joins TRBV28 to TRBJ2-6; the D gene is possibly TRBD2 (5 bases). V was pared by 6 bases and J by 2 bases, with 11 bases between. CDR3 length: 15 residues. From germline, CDR1 is MDHEN and CDR2 SYDVKM. CDR3: CASSPTGTGANVLTF. The CDR3 bases are TGTGCCAGCAGCCCAACGGGGACTGGGGCCAACGTCCTGACTTTC.